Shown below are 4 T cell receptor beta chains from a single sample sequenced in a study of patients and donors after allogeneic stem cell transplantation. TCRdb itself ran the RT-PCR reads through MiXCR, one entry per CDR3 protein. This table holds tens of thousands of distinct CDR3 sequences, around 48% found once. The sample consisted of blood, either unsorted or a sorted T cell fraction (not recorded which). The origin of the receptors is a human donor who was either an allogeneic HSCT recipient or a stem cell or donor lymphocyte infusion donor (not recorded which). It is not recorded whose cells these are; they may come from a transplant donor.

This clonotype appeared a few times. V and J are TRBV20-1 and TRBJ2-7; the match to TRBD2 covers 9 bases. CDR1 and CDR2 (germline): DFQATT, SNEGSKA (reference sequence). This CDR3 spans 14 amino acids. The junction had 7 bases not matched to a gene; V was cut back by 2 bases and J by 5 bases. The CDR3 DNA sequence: TGCAGTGCTAGATCCTTGACTAGCGGAGACGAGCAGTACTTC. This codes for CSARSLTSGDEQYF.

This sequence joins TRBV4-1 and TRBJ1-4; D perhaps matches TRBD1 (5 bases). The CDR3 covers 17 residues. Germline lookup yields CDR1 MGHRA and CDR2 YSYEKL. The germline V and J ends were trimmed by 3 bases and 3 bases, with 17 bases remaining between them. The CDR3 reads CASSHNRLRVSNEKLFF. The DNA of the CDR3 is TGCGCCAGCAGCCACAACAGGCTTCGCGTCTCTAATGAAAAACTGTTTTTT.

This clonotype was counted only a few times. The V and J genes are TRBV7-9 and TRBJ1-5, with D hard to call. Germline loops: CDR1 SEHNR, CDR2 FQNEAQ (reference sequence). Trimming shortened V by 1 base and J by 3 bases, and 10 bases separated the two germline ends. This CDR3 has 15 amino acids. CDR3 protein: CASSLGGQINQPQHF. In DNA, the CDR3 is TGTGCCAGCAGCTTAGGTGGGCAGATCAATCAGCCCCAGCATTTT. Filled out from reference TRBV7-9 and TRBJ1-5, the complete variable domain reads DTGVSQNPRHKITKRGQNVTFRCDPISEHNRLYWYRQTLGQGPEFLTYFQNEAQLEKSRLLSDRFSAERPKGSFSTLEIQRTEQGDSAMYLCASSLGGQINQPQHFGDGTRLSIL.

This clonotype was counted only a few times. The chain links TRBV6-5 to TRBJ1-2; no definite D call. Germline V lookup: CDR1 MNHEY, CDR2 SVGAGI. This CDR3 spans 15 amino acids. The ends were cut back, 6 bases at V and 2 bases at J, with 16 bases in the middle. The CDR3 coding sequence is TGTGCCAGCAGGTTTGATGGGGTCACCAACTATGGCTACACCTTC. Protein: CASRFDGVTNYGYTF.